Each of the 8 T cell receptor beta chains below was sequenced from the same sample in a study of cytomegalovirus exposure and HLA in healthy donors (dated by TCRdb to 2016 to 2017). The library came from the immunoSEQ multiplex PCR assay. The multiplex PCR relied on a mix of 60 forward primers for TCR Vbeta segments and 13 reverse primers for TCR Jbeta segments. TCRdb obtained this table from immuneACCESS and retained in-frame rearrangements with V and J assigned. These tables miss some clones; where compared with another copy, unresolved V genes account for less than half of the shortfall, and the remainder is unexplained. This sample gives around 200,000 clones in total; roughly 70% of them show up just once. The ten largest clones add up to 2.9% of the sample. Sequences were obtained from PBMCs. The receptors shown here come from a male donor in good health and CMV-seronegative.

The chain carries TRBV9 and TRBJ2-3; unclear D gene. CDR3 size: 15 residues. V dropped 5 bases and J dropped 0 bases, with 13 bases sitting between them. From germline, CDR1 is SGDLS and CDR2 YYNGEE. The CDR3 loop is CASRSVGQSTDTQYF. As DNA, the CDR3 is TGTGCCAGCAGATCAGTTGGGCAGAGCACAGATACGCAGTATTTT.

This clone was seen a single time. V is TRBV6-5 and J is TRBJ2-1, with 11 bases identical to TRBD2. The CDR3 covers 15 residues. The V segment lost 5 bases and the J segment 4 bases; nucleotides outside the gene matches: 4. CDR1 MNHEY and CDR2 SVGAGI come from the germline V gene. The CDR3 nucleotides read TGTGCCAGCAGTACGGGGACTAGCGGATACAATGAGCAGTTCTTC. Translation: CASSTGTSGYNEQFF.

The chain carries TRBV19 and TRBJ1-1; the match to TRBD1 covers 10 bases. V lost 1 base and J lost 1; bases outside the gene matches: 3. The CDR3 has 16 residues. The germline CDR1 and CDR2 sequences are LNHDA and SQIVND (reference sequence). The DNA for the CDR3 is TGTGCCAGTAGTATAGGGACAGGGGGGACGAACACTGAAGCTTTCTTT. Translating gives CASSIGTGGTNTEAFF.

Here the CDR3 reads CASSPRIRGSYNEQFF. For the CDR3, the DNA is TGTGCCAGCAGCCCGAGAATCCGCGGGTCCTACAATGAGCAGTTCTTC. This rearrangement joins TRBV7-2 to TRBJ2-1; tentatively, D is TRBD2 (5 bases). The germline CDR1 and CDR2 sequences are SGHTA and FQGNSA. The V and J ends lost 5 bases and 1 base respectively, with 15 bases between them. The CDR3 contains 16 residues.

The genes are TRBV9 and TRBJ1-5, with D possibly matching TRBD1 (6 bases). The CDR3 length is 15 residues. Deletions cut 7 bases from V and 2 bases from J, with 16 bases between. Germline CDR1 is SGDLS and CDR2 is YYNGEE. The CDR3: CASLTPRGGNQPQHF. As DNA, the CDR3 is TGTGCCAGCCTTACACCCAGGGGTGGCAATCAGCCCCAGCATTTT.

The chain is built from TRBV30 and TRBJ1-5; D is perhaps TRBD1 (5 bases). Trimming took 3 bases from V and 6 from J, leaving 15 bases between them. CDR1 and CDR2 from the germline V gene are GTSNPN and SVGIG (reference sequence). The CDR3 covers 14 residues. CDR3 bases: TGTGCCTGGAGCTTGGGGGGGTGGAGTCAGCCCCAGCATTTT. Its protein product is CAWSLGGWSQPQHF.

This clone appeared once. This sequence joins TRBV6-4 and TRBJ2-1; 11 nucleotides match TRBD1. Germline V CDR1 and CDR2: MRHNA, SNTAGT. V lost 7 bases and J lost 9; bases outside the gene matches: 8. The CDR3 is 14 residues long. This chain's CDR3 is CASMRTGGAGEQFF. The CDR3 nucleotides read TGTGCCAGCATGAGGACAGGGGGCGCGGGTGAGCAGTTCTTC.

The V call is TRBV25-1, the J call TRBJ2-1, with 10 bases that match TRBD2. The CDR3 contains 18 residues. Germline V gives CDR1 MGHDK, CDR2 SYGVNS. After removal of 1 base from V and 7 bases from J, the junction contained 13 bases not matched to a gene. The CDR3 here is CASSEFLRASGSRNEQFF. CDR3 sequence (DNA): TGTGCCAGCAGTGAATTCCTCCGGGCTAGCGGGAGTAGAAATGAGCAGTTCTTC.